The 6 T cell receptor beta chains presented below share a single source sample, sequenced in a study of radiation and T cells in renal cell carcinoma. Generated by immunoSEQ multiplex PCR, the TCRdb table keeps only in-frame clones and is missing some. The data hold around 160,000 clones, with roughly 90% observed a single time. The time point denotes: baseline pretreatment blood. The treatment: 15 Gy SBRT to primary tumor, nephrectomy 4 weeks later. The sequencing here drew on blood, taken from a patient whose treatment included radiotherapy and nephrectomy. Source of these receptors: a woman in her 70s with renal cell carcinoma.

The CDR3 protein is CASSPVLGQGEKLFF. The CDR3 DNA follows: TGTGCCAGCTCACCAGTGCTGGGGCAGGGTGAAAAACTGTTTTTT. This chain connects TRBV18 to TRBJ1-4, with D possibly being TRBD1 (5 bases). The V gene lost 2 bases and the J gene lost 7 bases, with 14 bases spanning the gap. The CDR3 spans 15 residues. Germline V gene lookup returns CDR1 KGHSH and CDR2 LQKENI.

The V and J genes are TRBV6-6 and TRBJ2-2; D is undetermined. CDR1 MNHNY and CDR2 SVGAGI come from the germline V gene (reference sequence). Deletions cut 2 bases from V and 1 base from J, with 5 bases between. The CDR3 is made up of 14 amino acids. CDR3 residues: CASSYRMNTGELFF. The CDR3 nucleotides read TGTGCCAGCAGTTACCGGATGAACACCGGGGAGCTGTTTTTT.

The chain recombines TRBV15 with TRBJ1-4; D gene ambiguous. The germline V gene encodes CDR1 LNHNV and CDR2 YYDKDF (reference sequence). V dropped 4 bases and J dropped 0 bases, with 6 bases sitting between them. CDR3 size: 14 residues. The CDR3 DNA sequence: TGTGCCACCAGCATCTCCCCAACTAATGAAAAACTGTTTTTT. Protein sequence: CATSISPTNEKLFF.

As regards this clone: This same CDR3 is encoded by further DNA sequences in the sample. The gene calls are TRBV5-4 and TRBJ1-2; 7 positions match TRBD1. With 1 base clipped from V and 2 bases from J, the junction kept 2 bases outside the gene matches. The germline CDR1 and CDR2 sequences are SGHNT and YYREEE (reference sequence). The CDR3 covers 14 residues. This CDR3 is CASSLPGGNYGYTF. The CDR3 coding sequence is TGTGCCAGCAGCTTGCCAGGGGGAAACTATGGCTACACCTTC.

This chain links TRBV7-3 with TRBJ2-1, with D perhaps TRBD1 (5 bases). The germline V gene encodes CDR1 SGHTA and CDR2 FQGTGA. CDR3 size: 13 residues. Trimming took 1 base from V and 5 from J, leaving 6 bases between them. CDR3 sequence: CASSLNRNNEQFF. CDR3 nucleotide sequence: TGTGCCAGCAGCTTAAACAGGAACAATGAGCAGTTCTTC.

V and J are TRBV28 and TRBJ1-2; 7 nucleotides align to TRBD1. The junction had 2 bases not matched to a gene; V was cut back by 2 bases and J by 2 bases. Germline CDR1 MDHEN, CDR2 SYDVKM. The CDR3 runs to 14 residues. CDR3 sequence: CASSLPGQNYGYTF. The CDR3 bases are TGTGCCAGCAGTTTACCGGGACAGAACTATGGCTACACCTTC.